Listed below are T cell receptor beta chains from one sample, sequenced in a study of breast tumors, draining lymph nodes, adjacent tissues. TCRdb passed the multiplex PCR reads through MiXCR, listing each CDR3 protein once. Of about 180,000 distinct CDR3 sequences listed, 30% to 35% were seen once; the top ten hold 4% to 5.5%. Sequences were obtained from axillary lymph node tissue. All receptors come from a female donor with breast cancer. Some clones in this sample may be carry-over from other donors' samples. Both conserved end residues are part of each CDR3. A D gene is named only where the DNA matches it firmly. The listing skips clone size in some rows; elsewhere it reads once, few, many or a size class.

cdr3_nt: TGCAGTGCCCGCGGACAGGTCAATCAGCCCCAGCATTTT; cdr3_aa: CSARGQVNQPQHF; clone_size: many; v_call: TRBV20-1; d_call: TRBD1; j_call: TRBJ1-5
cdr3_nt: TGTGCCAGCAGTTATCGGGCAGGGGGCCGGGAGACCCAGTACTTC; cdr3_aa: CASSYRAGGRETQYF; clone_size: many; v_call: TRBV6-5; d_call: TRBD1; j_call: TRBJ2-5
cdr3_nt: TGCAGTGCTAGAGATCCGACGGACTCGGTGGGCTACACCTTC; cdr3_aa: CSARDPTDSVGYTF; clone_size: many; v_call: TRBV20-1; d_call: .; j_call: TRBJ1-2
cdr3_nt: TGTGCCAGCAGCCCCTGGGGAGATCCACCTCTCACAGATACGCAGTATTTT; cdr3_aa: CASSPWGDPPLTDTQYF; clone_size: .; v_call: TRBV9; d_call: .; j_call: TRBJ2-3
cdr3_nt: TGTGCCAGCAGCCGCCGGGACAGGGGACTAGCAAATGAGCAGTATTTT; cdr3_aa: CASSRRDRGLANEQYF; clone_size: .; v_call: TRBV4-2; d_call: .; j_call: TRBJ2-3
cdr3_nt: TGTGCCAGCAGGGGGGGGTTCACGCGGGTGATCAATGAGCAGTTCTTC; cdr3_aa: CASRGGFTRVINEQFF; clone_size: .; v_call: TRBV9; d_call: TRBD2; j_call: TRBJ2-1
cdr3_nt: TGTGCCAGTAGTAGGGTGGGGGGCTTGGGACGAGATACGCAGTATTTT; cdr3_aa: CASSRVGGLGRDTQYF; clone_size: .; v_call: TRBV19; d_call: .; j_call: TRBJ2-3
cdr3_nt: TGTGCCAGCAGCTTTTTAAAGGATGCGCAGTTCTTC; cdr3_aa: CASSFLKDAQFF; clone_size: .; v_call: TRBV11-2; d_call: .; j_call: TRBJ2-1
cdr3_nt: TGTGCTAGCAGCCCCAGGGACAGCACTGAAGCTTTCTTT; cdr3_aa: CASSPRDSTEAFF; clone_size: few; v_call: TRBV7-7; d_call: TRBD1; j_call: TRBJ1-1
cdr3_nt: TGTGCCAGCAGCCTGGCTCACGGCGACGAGCAGTACTTC; cdr3_aa: CASSLAHGDEQYF; clone_size: many; v_call: TRBV11-3; d_call: .; j_call: TRBJ2-7
cdr3_nt: TGCGCCAGCCTAATCTCCGGGACTTACGAGCAGTACTTC; cdr3_aa: CASLISGTYEQYF; clone_size: many; v_call: TRBV10-2; d_call: .; j_call: TRBJ2-7
cdr3_nt: TGTGCCAGTAGTATGGTAGCGGGCACTGAAGCTTTCTTT; cdr3_aa: CASSMVAGTEAFF; clone_size: .; v_call: TRBV19; d_call: .; j_call: TRBJ1-1
cdr3_nt: TGTGCCAGCACCCTCGGACTAGCGGGAGCCGGGGAGCTGTTTTTT; cdr3_aa: CASTLGLAGAGELFF; clone_size: many; v_call: TRBV7-6; d_call: TRBD2; j_call: TRBJ2-2
cdr3_nt: TGTGCCAGCGGGGACAGTCCCTACAATGAGCAGTTCTTC; cdr3_aa: CASGDSPYNEQFF; clone_size: many; v_call: TRBV7-6; d_call: TRBD1; j_call: TRBJ2-1
cdr3_nt: TGTGCCAGCAGCTTTTCCCTCGGGGCCAACGTCCTGACTTTC; cdr3_aa: CASSFSLGANVLTF; clone_size: many; v_call: TRBV11-2; d_call: .; j_call: TRBJ2-6
cdr3_nt: TGTGCCAGCAGGCCCCAGGGGCCTGAAGCTTTCTTT; cdr3_aa: CASRPQGPEAFF; clone_size: many; v_call: TRBV6-6; d_call: .; j_call: TRBJ1-1
cdr3_nt: TGTGCCAGCAGCTTAGGAACATATGAGCAGTTCTTC; cdr3_aa: CASSLGTYEQFF; clone_size: many; v_call: TRBV7-2; d_call: .; j_call: TRBJ2-1
cdr3_nt: TGTGCCAGCAGCCCAGCAGTAGGTAGCAATCAGCCCCAGCATTTT; cdr3_aa: CASSPAVGSNQPQHF; clone_size: many; v_call: TRBV7-8; d_call: .; j_call: TRBJ1-5
cdr3_nt: TGTGCCAGCAGGACGGTGGCCGCTTCCTACGAGCAGTACTTC; cdr3_aa: CASRTVAASYEQYF; clone_size: many; v_call: TRBV5-5; d_call: .; j_call: TRBJ2-7
cdr3_nt: TGTGCCAGCAGCTTAGCTACAGGGGCAGGGTCACCCCTCCACTTT; cdr3_aa: CASSLATGAGSPLHF; clone_size: many; v_call: TRBV7-2; d_call: TRBD1; j_call: TRBJ1-6
cdr3_nt: TGTGCCTGGACAGTGGGTACGGGGGTTGACTATGGCTACACCTTC; cdr3_aa: CAWTVGTGVDYGYTF; clone_size: .; v_call: TRBV30; d_call: .; j_call: TRBJ1-2
cdr3_nt: TGTGCTAGCAGCTCGTGGCCGACATACGAGCAGTACTTC; cdr3_aa: CASSSWPTYEQYF; clone_size: .; v_call: TRBV5-8; d_call: .; j_call: TRBJ2-7
cdr3_nt: TGTGCCATCAGTGAGACCAGGGACCAACCTCCTCAAGAGACCCAGTACTTC; cdr3_aa: CAISETRDQPPQETQYF; clone_size: .; v_call: TRBV10-3; d_call: .; j_call: TRBJ2-5
cdr3_nt: TGTGCCAGCAGCTTCGTTCAGGGTTCCTACGAGCAGTACTTC; cdr3_aa: CASSFVQGSYEQYF; clone_size: many; v_call: TRBV5-8; d_call: .; j_call: TRBJ2-7
cdr3_nt: TGTGCCAGCACCAGGGGGACAGGGGGCTCCCTACGTGGGCAGTATTTT; cdr3_aa: CASTRGTGGSLRGQYF; clone_size: .; v_call: TRBV6-4; d_call: TRBD1; j_call: TRBJ2-3
cdr3_nt: TGTGCCAGCAGCGTAGGAAGGGGTGGCAGGGCGTCTTCTCATTCACCCCTCCACTTT; cdr3_aa: CASSVGRGGRASSHSPLHF; clone_size: many; v_call: TRBV9; d_call: .; j_call: TRBJ1-6
cdr3_nt: TGCAGTGCCACGCTTGTCTGGGGGGGACCAGCGGGCTGGGGTGAGCAGTTCTTC; cdr3_aa: CSATLVWGGPAGWGEQFF; clone_size: few; v_call: TRBV20-1; d_call: TRBD2; j_call: TRBJ2-1